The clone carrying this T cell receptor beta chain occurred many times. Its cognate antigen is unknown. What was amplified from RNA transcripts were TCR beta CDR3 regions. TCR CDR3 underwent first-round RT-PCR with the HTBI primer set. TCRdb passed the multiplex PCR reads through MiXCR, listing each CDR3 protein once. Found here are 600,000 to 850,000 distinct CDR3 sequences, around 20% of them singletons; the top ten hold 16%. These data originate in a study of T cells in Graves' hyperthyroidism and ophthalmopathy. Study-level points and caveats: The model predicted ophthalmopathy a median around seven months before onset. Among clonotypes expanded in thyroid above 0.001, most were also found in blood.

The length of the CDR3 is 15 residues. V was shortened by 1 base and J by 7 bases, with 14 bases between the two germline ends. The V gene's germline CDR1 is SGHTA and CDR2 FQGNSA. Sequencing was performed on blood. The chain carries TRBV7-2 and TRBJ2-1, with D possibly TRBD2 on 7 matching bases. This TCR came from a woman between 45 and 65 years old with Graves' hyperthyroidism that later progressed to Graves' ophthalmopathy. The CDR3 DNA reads TGTGCCAGCAGCTTAGAGGGGGGGCCCTTTAATGAGCAGTTCTTC. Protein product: CASSLEGGPFNEQFF.